Below, 3 T cell receptor beta chains from the same sample are listed, as sequenced in a study of cytomegalovirus exposure and HLA in healthy donors. 13 Jbeta primers and 60 Vbeta primers were used for the PCR. Generated by immunoSEQ multiplex PCR, the TCRdb table keeps only in-frame clones and is missing some. The sample contains about 110,000 clones, just over 75% of which appear only once. The sequenced sample consisted of PBMCs. These receptors were collected from a man aged 25 to 45 in good health and CMV-seropositive.

The chain employs TRBV9 and TRBJ2-1; perhaps TRBD2 as D (5 bases). There are 14 residues in the CDR3. CDR1 and CDR2 (germline): SGDLS, YYNGEE. The V end lost 0 bases, the J end lost 7 bases, and 11 bases lay between the germline ends. The CDR3 nucleotides are TGTGCCAGCAGCGTAGGCACCCCGGGGAATGAGCAGTTCTTC. It yields the protein CASSVGTPGNEQFF. Full variable domain (remainder filled in from reference TRBV9 and TRBJ2-1): DSGVTQTPKHLITATGQRVTLRCSPRSGDLSVYWYQQSLDQGLQFLIQYYNGEERAKGNILERFSAQQFPDLHSELNLSSLELGDSALYFCASSVGTPGNEQFFGPGTRLTVL.

This clone was found once. The chain is built from TRBV6-4 and TRBJ2-3; 7 bases agree with TRBD2. With V trimmed by 3 bases and J by 1 base, 1 base remained unmatched. This CDR3 is 14 amino acids long. CDR1 and CDR2 from the germline V gene are MRHNA and SNTAGT. CDR3 residues: CASSEAGGTDTQYF. The CDR3 coding sequence is TGTGCCAGCAGTGAGGCGGGGGGCACAGATACGCAGTATTTT.

This clone occurred once. V is TRBV4-2 and J is TRBJ1-1; the D gene is possibly TRBD1 (5 bases). Trimming took off 4 bases at V and 6 bases at J, with 12 bases between the two ends. Germline lookup yields CDR1 LGHNA and CDR2 YNFKEQ. The CDR3 loop spans 13 amino acids. The CDR3 DNA follows: TGTGCCAGCAGCCTTTGGAGGGACGCTGAAGCTTTCTTT. Protein: CASSLWRDAEAFF.